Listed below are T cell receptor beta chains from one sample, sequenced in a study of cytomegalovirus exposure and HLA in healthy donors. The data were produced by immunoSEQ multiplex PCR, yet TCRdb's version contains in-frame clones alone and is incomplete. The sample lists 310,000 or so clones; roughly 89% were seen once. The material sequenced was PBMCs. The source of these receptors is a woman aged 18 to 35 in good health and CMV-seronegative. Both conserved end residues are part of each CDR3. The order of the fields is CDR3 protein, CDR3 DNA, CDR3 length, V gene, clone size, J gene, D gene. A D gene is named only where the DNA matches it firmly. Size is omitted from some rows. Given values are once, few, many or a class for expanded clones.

CASSYSSLNPGYEQYF,TGTGCCAGCAGTTACTCGTCTCTGAATCCGGGCTACGAGCAGTACTTC,16,TRBV6-5,NA,TRBJ2-7,NA
CASSQDQGASSYNSPLHF,TGTGCCAGCAGCCAAGACCAGGGGGCCAGCTCCTATAATTCACCCCTCCACTTT,18,TRBV4-2,NA,TRBJ1-6,TRBD1
CAISDAGNYSPLHF,TGTGCCATCAGTGATGCGGGGAACTATTCACCCCTCCACTTT,14,TRBV10-3,NA,TRBJ1-6,NA
CASSPGQGYTEAFF,TGTGCCAGCAGTCCGGGACAGGGGTACACTGAAGCTTTCTTT,14,TRBV5-6,NA,TRBJ1-1,TRBD1
CATSLGGNQPQHF,TGTGCCACCAGCCTGGGAGGGAATCAGCCCCAGCATTTT,13,TRBV15,NA,TRBJ1-5,NA
CATSRDGGTSREKLFF,TGTGCCACCAGCAGAGATGGGGGGACCTCACGCGAAAAACTGTTTTTT,16,TRBV15,NA,TRBJ1-4,NA
CASSRPRGTNEKLFF,TGTGCCAGCAGTCGACCCAGGGGGACTAATGAAAAACTGTTTTTT,15,TRBV2,NA,TRBJ1-4,TRBD1
CATGGDRVSSPLHF,TGTGCCACGGGCGGGGACAGGGTATCTTCACCCCTCCACTTT,14,TRBV6-6,NA,TRBJ1-6,TRBD1
CASRFVGELSGNTIYF,TGTGCCAGTAGGTTTGTTGGGGAGCTCTCTGGAAACACCATATATTTT,16,TRBV19,NA,TRBJ1-3,NA
CASSSAEGNTIYF,TGTGCCAGCAGCTCCGCGGAGGGAAACACCATATATTTT,13,TRBV7-2,NA,TRBJ1-3,NA
CASSQGPATSGNTIYF,TGCGCCAGCAGCCAAGGCCCCGCAACATCTGGAAACACCATATATTTT,16,TRBV4-1,NA,TRBJ1-3,NA
CASSPRPGQVMNTEAFF,TGCGCCAGCAGCCCGAGGCCGGGACAGGTCATGAACACTGAAGCTTTCTTT,17,TRBV5-1,NA,TRBJ1-1,TRBD1
CASSLVAVNYEQYF,TGCGCCAGCAGCTTAGTCGCGGTAAACTACGAGCAGTACTTC,14,TRBV5-1,few,TRBJ2-7,NA
CAITRDRADTIYF,TGTGCCATCACCCGGGACAGGGCGGACACCATATATTTT,13,TRBV10-3,NA,TRBJ1-3,TRBD1
CASRGGQGNTEAFF,TGCGCCAGCAGGGGCGGCCAGGGAAACACTGAAGCTTTCTTT,14,TRBV5-1,NA,TRBJ1-1,NA
CATQTGETQYF,TGTGCCACTCAGACAGGAGAGACCCAGTACTTC,11,TRBV10-3,NA,TRBJ2-5,NA
CAWSGGGEQYF,TGTGCCTGGAGTGGAGGAGGCGAGCAGTACTTC,11,TRBV30,NA,TRBJ2-7,NA
CASSVGGGYGYTF,TGTGCCAGCAGCGTAGGAGGGGGTTATGGCTACACCTTC,13,TRBV9,NA,TRBJ1-2,NA
CASSFLAGGRETQYF,TGTGCCAGCAGTTTTCTAGCGGGAGGGAGAGAGACCCAGTACTTC,15,TRBV27,NA,TRBJ2-5,TRBD2
CASRPDILASDTQYF,TGTGCCAGCAGGCCGGATATCCTAGCCTCAGATACGCAGTATTTT,15,TRBV7-3,NA,TRBJ2-3,NA
CASSQPGRGNYGYTF,TGCGCCAGCAGCCAGCCCGGCAGGGGGAACTATGGCTACACCTTC,15,TRBV4-1,NA,TRBJ1-2,TRBD1
CASSKGRGADTEAFF,TGCGCCAGCAGTAAAGGGAGGGGGGCGGACACTGAAGCTTTCTTT,15,TRBV5-1,NA,TRBJ1-1,NA
CASSLRGREAFF,TGTGCCAGCAGTTTACGAGGGCGGGAAGCTTTCTTT,12,TRBV27,NA,TRBJ1-1,NA
CASSRGLAGSNQETQYF,TGTGCCAGCAGCCGGGGACTAGCGGGGTCCAACCAAGAGACCCAGTACTTC,17,TRBV5-8,NA,TRBJ2-5,TRBD2
CASNPVVSGNTIYF,TGTGCCAGCAACCCGGTGGTATCTGGAAACACCATATATTTT,14,TRBV6-1,NA,TRBJ1-3,NA
CASSAGQPNSPLHF,TGTGCCAGCAGTGCAGGACAGCCCAATTCACCCCTCCACTTT,14,TRBV7-7,NA,TRBJ1-6,NA